One sample yielded the 7 T cell receptor beta chains listed below, sequenced in a study of T cells in Graves' hyperthyroidism and ophthalmopathy (dated by TCRdb to about 2019). The library relied on multiplex PCR. TCRdb lists the instrument as Illumina HiSeq 2000. The TCR beta CDR3 regions were amplified from the RNA transcripts. The TCR CDR3 was subjected to a first round of RT-PCR using the HTBI primer set and the Qiagen OneStep RT-PCR kit. TCRdb's own reprocessing of the public reads used fastp at Q25 and MiXCR and kept productive beta chains. Rows are unified per CDR3 protein, each entry keeping the most common DNA and genes. The sample table holds roughly 700,000 distinct CDR3 sequences, of which 30% to 40% were seen once. The ten largest clones capture around 29% of the sample. Sequencing was performed on blood. The receptors stem from a woman in her thirties or forties with Graves' hyperthyroidism.

This clonotype occurred a few times. This rearrangement joins TRBV2 to TRBJ1-2; the D gene is possibly TRBD1 (5 bases). Between the trimmed V and J ends, which lost 4 bases and 4 bases, there was a span of 10 bases. CDR3 length: 13 residues. Germline V gene lookup returns CDR1 SNHLY and CDR2 FYNNEI. The CDR3 loop reads CASSARQGYGYTF. The CDR3 bases are TGTGCCAGCAGTGCCCGGCAGGGCTATGGCTACACCTTC.

CDR3 sequence (DNA): TGTGCCACCAGTGATTCGGGGGCAGGGGGATACAATGAGCAGTTCTTC. Translating it yields CATSDSGAGGYNEQFF. The V call is TRBV24-1, the J call TRBJ2-1, with D possibly being TRBD1 (7 bases). V lost 2 bases and J 4 bases, leaving 14 bases between the germline ends. The CDR3 runs to 16 residues. The germline CDR1 and CDR2 sequences are KGHDR and SFDVKD.

This clonotype has a count of ten or more. J is TRBJ2-7 and V is TRBV2, with 9 nucleotides matching TRBD1. Per the germline V gene, CDR1 is SNHLY and CDR2 is FYNNEI. This CDR3 is 14 amino acids long. With 8 bases clipped from V and 1 base from J, the junction kept 6 bases outside the gene matches. CDR3 nucleotides: TGTGCCAGCGGTGTCGGGACAGGGTCCTACGAGCAGTACTTC. Translating gives CASGVGTGSYEQYF. Based on the CDR3 plus reference TRBV2 and TRBJ2-7, the full variable domain is EPEVTQTPSHQVTQMGQEVILRCVPISNHLYFYWYRQILGQKVEFLVSFYNNEISEKSEIFDDQFSVERPDGSNFTLKIRSTKLEDSAMYFCASGVGTGSYEQYFGPGTRLTVT.

V and J are TRBV7-2 and TRBJ2-7, with TRBD2 as a possible D gene (6 bases). Per the germline V gene, CDR1 is SGHTA and CDR2 is FQGNSA. The length of the CDR3 is 16 residues. The ends were cut back, 1 base at V and 2 bases at J, with 15 bases in the middle. The CDR3: CASSLVSGDSTYEQYF. CDR3 sequence (DNA): TGTGCCAGCAGCTTAGTGTCGGGGGACTCCACCTACGAGCAGTACTTC.

This clonotype was observed a single time. This rearrangement joins TRBV19 to TRBJ1-1; D possibly corresponds to TRBD1 (6 bases). Germline values: CDR1 LNHDA, CDR2 SQIVND (reference sequence). The length of the CDR3 is 14 residues. The V end lost 8 bases, the J end lost 4 bases, and 17 bases lay between the germline ends. CDR3 loop: CASEFGGLFTEAFF. Here the CDR3 DNA reads TGTGCCAGTGAGTTTGGGGGCTTGTTCACTGAAGCTTTCTTT.

The genes are TRBV10-2 and TRBJ1-3, with a tentative D call TRBD1 (5 bases). This CDR3 is 14 amino acids long. V was shortened by 3 bases and J by 5 bases, with 11 bases between the two germline ends. The V gene's germline CDR1 is WSHSY and CDR2 SAAADI. CDR3 in amino acids: CASSEGTGRNTIYF. The CDR3 coding sequence is TGCGCCAGCAGTGAAGGTACAGGAAGAAACACCATATATTTT.

This chain joins TRBV7-2 and TRBJ2-1; D might be TRBD2 (5 bases). Germline V lookup: CDR1 SGHTA, CDR2 FQGNSA. This CDR3 contains 12 residues. V lost 3 bases and J 9 bases, leaving 9 bases between the germline ends. The CDR3 coding sequence is TGTGCCAGCAGCTTGACTATGGGTGAGCAGTTCTTC. Translation gives CASSLTMGEQFF.